Each of the 15 T cell receptor beta chains below was sequenced from the same sample in a study of T cells after yellow fever vaccination. A single record per CDR3 protein comes from TCRdb applying MiXCR to the 5' RACE reads. The sample has under 350,000 distinct CDR3 sequences, over 3.5% seen once. The sequencing here drew on PBMCs, taken 5 days after the yellow fever booster vaccination. The receptor source for this set is a man younger than 35 who received the YFV17D yellow fever vaccine.

This clonotype came up a few times. This chain connects TRBV21-1 to TRBJ2-1; no DNA check was done on the table's D call, TRBD2. TRBV21-1 represents a pseudogene. This CDR3 region has 14 residues. The DNA of the CDR3 is TGTGCCAGCATCAGGGGACTAGCCGGGGGTGAGCAGTTCTTC. It encodes CASIRGLAGGEQFF.

The chain is built from TRBV4-3 and TRBJ1-6; D call uncertain. The CDR3 is 19 amino acids. The germline V gene encodes CDR1 LGHNA and CDR2 YSLEER. Trimming stripped 0 bases from V and 9 bases from J, with 24 bases between. The CDR3 region has the DNA TGCGCCAGCAGCCAAGACCCTTCTTATGGTACCGGGAATAGTTCACCCCTCCACTTT. It yields the protein CASSQDPSYGTGNSSPLHF.

The rearrangement links TRBV11-2 to TRBJ1-2; 7 bases align to TRBD1. The CDR3 is 13 amino acids. The germline V gene encodes CDR1 SGHAT and CDR2 FQNNGV. J was trimmed by 8 bases and V by 4 bases; bases with no gene match: 7. The CDR3 sequence: CASSWNRGHGYTF. The CDR3 DNA is TGTGCCAGCAGCTGGAACAGGGGCCACGGCTACACCTTC.

This clonotype was detected a few times. V gene TRBV29-1 combines with J gene TRBJ1-1; D remains ambiguous. V was cut by 4 bases and J by 2 bases, with 2 bases left in between. The CDR3 totals 10 residues. Germline V CDR1 and CDR2: SQVTM, ANQGSEA. The CDR3: CSVVNTEAFF. The DNA of the CDR3 is TGCAGCGTTGTCAACACTGAAGCTTTCTTT.

This clonotype has at least ten counts. The V call is TRBV12-3 or TRBV12-4, the J call TRBJ1-5, with unresolved D. V was pared by 2 bases and J by 0 bases, with 8 bases between. This CDR3 has 15 residues. The CDR3 region is CASSLRFYSNQPQHF. The CDR3 DNA reads as TGTGCCAGCAGTTTAAGGTTTTATAGCAATCAGCCCCAGCATTTT.

This clonotype was observed many times. The rearrangement joins TRBV5-1 to TRBJ2-5; no reliable D call. Germline CDR1 and CDR2: SGHRS and YFSETQ. The germline V and J ends were trimmed by 1 base and 0 bases, with 10 bases remaining between them. The CDR3 loop spans 15 amino acids. CDR3 amino acids: CASSLRPMNQETQYF. DNA for the CDR3: TGCGCCAGCAGCTTGCGGCCGATGAACCAAGAGACCCAGTACTTC.

This clonotype has more than one count but fewer than ten. The chain links TRBV6-6 to TRBJ2-5, with a tentative D call TRBD2 (6 bases). Per the germline V gene, CDR1 is MNHNY and CDR2 is SVGAGI (reference sequence). The CDR3 length is 13 residues. V was trimmed by 3 bases and J by 7 bases, leaving 12 bases between them. CDR3 sequence (DNA): TGTGCCAGCAGTTATCCGGGAGCTGGGACCCAGTACTTC. Translated, it gives CASSYPGAGTQYF.

This clonotype was counted only a few times. V is TRBV12-3 or TRBV12-4 and J is TRBJ1-2; a possible D gene is TRBD1 (6 bases). The germline V and J ends were trimmed by 3 bases and 2 bases, with 7 bases remaining between them. The CDR3 is made up of 13 amino acids. The CDR3 region is CASSFGQNYGYTF. CDR3 in DNA: TGTGCCAGCAGTTTTGGACAGAACTATGGCTACACCTTC.

This clonotype showed up just a few times. The chain has TRBV7-9 and TRBJ1-2, with 8 bases matching TRBD1. The germline CDR1 and CDR2 sequences are SEHNR and FQNEAQ (reference sequence). This CDR3 has 14 amino acids. The trim removed 3 bases at V and 8 bases at J, leaving 8 bases unmatched. CDR3 in DNA: TGTGCCAGCAGCTTGGGGCCAGGGGGCGACGGCTACACCTTC. Protein: CASSLGPGGDGYTF.

V gene TRBV24-1 combines with J gene TRBJ2-2, with D possibly TRBD2 on 5 matching bases. V lost 7 bases to trimming and J lost 1 base, with 9 bases between them. CDR1 and CDR2 from the germline V gene are KGHDR and SFDVKD. The CDR3 is 14 residues long. CDR3 bases: TGTGCCACCAGGGCAGCGGTGAACACCGGGGAGCTGTTTTTT. Translated: CATRAAVNTGELFF.

This clonotype was detected a few times. V and J are TRBV20-1 and TRBJ2-2, with 8 bases matching TRBD2. The CDR3 spans 15 residues. V lost 6 bases to trimming and J lost 5 bases; unmatched junction nucleotides: 11. Germline lookup yields CDR1 DFQATT and CDR2 SNEGSKA (reference sequence). This CDR3 reads CSAPRRGVRTGELFF. The DNA of the CDR3 is TGCAGTGCCCCCCGGCGGGGGGTCCGTACCGGGGAGCTGTTTTTT.

The J gene is TRBJ1-2, the V gene TRBV20-1; the D gene is possibly TRBD1 (5 bases). This CDR3 is 12 amino acids long. V lost 3 bases and J 6 bases, leaving 11 bases between the germline ends. Germline-derived CDR1 and CDR2 are DFQATT and SNEGSKA (reference sequence). The CDR3: CSASEGLDGYTF. The CDR3 DNA sequence: TGCAGTGCTAGTGAGGGGTTGGATGGCTACACCTTC.

This clonotype was seen a few times. V is TRBV4-1 and J is TRBJ2-7, with 9 bases lining up with TRBD1. From germline, CDR1 is MGHRA and CDR2 YSYEKL. The CDR3 runs 16 residues. V lost 1 base, J lost 0 bases, and 4 bases stayed unmatched. The CDR3 reads CASSQGWGQGSYEQYF. CDR3 sequence (DNA): TGCGCCAGCAGCCAAGGTTGGGGACAGGGCTCCTACGAGCAGTACTTC.

This rearrangement joins TRBV5-1 to TRBJ1-2, with D unclear. This CDR3 comprises 13 residues. The germline gives CDR1 SGHRS, CDR2 YFSETQ. The V end lost 4 bases, the J end lost 8 bases, and 15 bases lay between the germline ends. The DNA of the CDR3 is TGCGCCAGCAGCCTAACTGCAGGTGGCGGCTACACCTTC. Translating gives CASSLTAGGGYTF.

V gene TRBV12-3 or TRBV12-4 combines with J gene TRBJ2-5, with 15 bases that match TRBD2. The CDR3 sequence is 15 residues long. The junction had 3 bases not matched to a gene; V was cut back by 6 bases and J by 4 bases. The CDR3 DNA reads TGTGCCAGCAGGCGGACTAGCGGGGGGGTAGAGACCCAGTACTTC. Translating gives CASRRTSGGVETQYF.